One and the same sample provided the 6 T cell receptor beta chains below, sequenced in a study of T cell responses to AZD1222 COVID-19 vaccine. Libraries were prepared by immunoSEQ multiplex PCR; TCRdb keeps only in-frame clonotypes and omits some of them. The sample has 95,000 or so clones; about nine tenths are singletons. The input for sequencing was peripheral blood, taken on day 0 of MenACWY control vaccination. The receptors come from an adult in good health.

This chain joins TRBV4-1 and TRBJ2-7, with 7 bases that match TRBD1. The trim removed 2 bases at V and 2 bases at J, leaving 3 bases unmatched. Per germline, CDR1 MGHRA and CDR2 YSYEKL. The CDR3 consists of 14 residues. The DNA of the CDR3 is TGCGCCAGCAGCCAAAACAGGGGAGCCTACGAGCAGTACTTC. Residues: CASSQNRGAYEQYF.

CDR3: CASSVSGGNDNEQFF. The CDR3 bases are TGTGCCAGTAGTGTTAGCGGGGGGAACGACAATGAGCAGTTCTTC. V usage is TRBV19 and J usage is TRBJ2-1, with 10 bases that match TRBD2. Looked up from germline, CDR1 is LNHDA and CDR2 is SQIVND (reference sequence). The J segment lost 5 bases and the V segment lost 5 bases, leaving 6 bases of the junction unmatched. This CDR3 spans 15 amino acids.

The V and J genes are TRBV4-2 and TRBJ1-3; 8 bases are a match to TRBD1. After removal of 5 bases from V and 8 bases from J, the junction contained 17 bases not matched to a gene. This CDR3 has 17 residues. CDR1 LGHNA and CDR2 YNFKEQ come from the germline V gene. CDR3 protein: CASSSRTGQELKDTIYF. CDR3 coding DNA: TGTGCCAGCAGCTCCCGGACAGGGCAAGAGCTCAAGGACACCATATATTTT.

The V and J genes are TRBV12-5 and TRBJ1-2, with unresolved D. The CDR3 sequence is 13 residues long. Trimming removed 1 base from V and 5 bases from J, with 8 bases in between. Germline V gene sequence: CDR1 LGHNT, CDR2 FRNRAP. The CDR3 nucleotides are TGTGCTAGTGGTTTGGGCCCGTTTTATGGCTACACCTTC. Translated, it gives CASGLGPFYGYTF.

The chain couples TRBV4-1 to TRBJ2-3, with TRBD2 matching over 8 bases. V shed 4 bases, J shed 3 bases, and the junction held 12 bases outside the gene matches. CDR3 size: 17 residues. The V gene's germline CDR1 is MGHRA and CDR2 YSYEKL. In DNA form, the CDR3 reads TGCGCCAGCAGCCCCCCTGGGAGCGGGGGTGCGACAGATACGCAGTATTTT. This translates into CASSPPGSGGATDTQYF.

This clone has more than one count but fewer than ten. The rearrangement joins TRBV19 to TRBJ1-6; unclear D gene. Trimming cost V 7 bases and J 7 bases, with 17 bases left between them. The CDR3 loop spans 15 amino acids. Looked up from germline, CDR1 is LNHDA and CDR2 is SQIVND (reference sequence). The CDR3 region has the DNA TGTGCCAGTAATAGCCTTTCCTCGGGGAATTCACCCCTCCACTTT. It yields the protein CASNSLSSGNSPLHF.